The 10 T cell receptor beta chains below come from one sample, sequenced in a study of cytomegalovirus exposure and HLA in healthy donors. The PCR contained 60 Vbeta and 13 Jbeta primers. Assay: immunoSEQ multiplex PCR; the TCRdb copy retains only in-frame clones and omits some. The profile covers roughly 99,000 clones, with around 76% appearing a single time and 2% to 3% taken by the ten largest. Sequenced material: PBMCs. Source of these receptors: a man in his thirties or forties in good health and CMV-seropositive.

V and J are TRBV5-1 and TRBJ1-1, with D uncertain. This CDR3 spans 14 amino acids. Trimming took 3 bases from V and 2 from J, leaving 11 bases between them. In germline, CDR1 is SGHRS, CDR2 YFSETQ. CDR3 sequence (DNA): TGCGCCAGCAGCTCCGCCGAGGCCAACACTGAAGCTTTCTTT. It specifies CASSSAEANTEAFF.

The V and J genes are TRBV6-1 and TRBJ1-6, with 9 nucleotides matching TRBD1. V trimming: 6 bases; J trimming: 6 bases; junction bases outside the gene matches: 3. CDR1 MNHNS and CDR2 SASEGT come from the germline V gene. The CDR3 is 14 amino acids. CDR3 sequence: CASRMTGGNSPLHF. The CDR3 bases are TGTGCCAGCAGGATGACAGGGGGTAATTCACCCCTCCACTTT.

The CDR3 region is CASSPPSRGGSDEQFF. Written as DNA, the CDR3 is TGTGCCAGCTCACCACCATCGCGGGGGGGGAGCGATGAGCAGTTCTTC. The chain carries TRBV18 and TRBJ2-1, with 9 bases fitting TRBD2. The CDR3 is 16 amino acids. The ends lost 0 bases at V and 8 bases at J; junction bases unmatched: 8. Germline lookup yields CDR1 KGHSH and CDR2 LQKENI.

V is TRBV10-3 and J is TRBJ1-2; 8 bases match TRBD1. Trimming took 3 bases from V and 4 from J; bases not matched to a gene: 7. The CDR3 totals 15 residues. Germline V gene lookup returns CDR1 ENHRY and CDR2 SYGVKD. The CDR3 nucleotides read TGTGCCATCAGTGATCTGGGTCAGGGGGCCTATGGCTACACCTTC. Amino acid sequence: CAISDLGQGAYGYTF.

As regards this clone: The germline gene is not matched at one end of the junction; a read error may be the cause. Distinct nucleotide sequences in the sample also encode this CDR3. The CDR3 DNA follows: TGTGCCAGCAGCTCTCTGACAGGGGTCCACGAGCAGTATTTC. It translates to CASSSLTGVHEQYF. This rearrangement joins TRBV5-6 to TRBJ2-7; 8 nucleotides agree with TRBD1. This CDR3 is 14 amino acids long. Germline V lookup: CDR1 SGHDT, CDR2 YYEEEE.

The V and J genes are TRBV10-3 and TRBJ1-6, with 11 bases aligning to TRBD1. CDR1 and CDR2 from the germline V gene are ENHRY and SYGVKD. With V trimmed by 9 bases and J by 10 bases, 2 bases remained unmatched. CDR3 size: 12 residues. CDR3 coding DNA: TGTGCCATAGGGACAGGGGGATCACCCCTCCACTTT. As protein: CAIGTGGSPLHF.

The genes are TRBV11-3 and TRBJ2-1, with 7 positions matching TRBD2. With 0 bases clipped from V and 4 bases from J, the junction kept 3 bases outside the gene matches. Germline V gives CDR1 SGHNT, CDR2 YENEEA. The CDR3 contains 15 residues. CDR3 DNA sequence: TGTGCCAGCAGCTTAGAGGCGGGGGAGTACAATGAGCAGTTCTTC. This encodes CASSLEAGEYNEQFF.

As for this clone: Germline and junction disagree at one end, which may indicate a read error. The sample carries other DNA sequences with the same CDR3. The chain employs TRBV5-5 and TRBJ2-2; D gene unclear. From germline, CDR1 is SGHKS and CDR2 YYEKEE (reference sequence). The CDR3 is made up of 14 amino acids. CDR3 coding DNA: TGCGCCAGCAGCTTGGAACTGAGAACCGGGGAGCTGTTTTTT. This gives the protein CASSLELRTGELFF.

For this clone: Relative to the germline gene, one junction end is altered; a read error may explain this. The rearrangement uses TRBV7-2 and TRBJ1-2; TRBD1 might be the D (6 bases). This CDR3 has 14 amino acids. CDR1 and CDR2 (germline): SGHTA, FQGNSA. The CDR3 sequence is CASSFQQGLYGCTF. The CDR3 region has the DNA TGTGCCAGCAGCTTCCAACAGGGCTTGTATGGCTGCACCTTC.

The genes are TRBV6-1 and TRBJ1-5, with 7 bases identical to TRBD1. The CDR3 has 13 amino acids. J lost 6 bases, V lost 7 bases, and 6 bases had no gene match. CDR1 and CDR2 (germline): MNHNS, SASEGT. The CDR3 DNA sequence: TGTGCCAGCACCACAGGGGAACCTCAGCCCCAGCATTTT. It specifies CASTTGEPQPQHF.